The 5 T cell receptor beta chains listed next were all sequenced from one sample in a study of T cells in Graves' hyperthyroidism and ophthalmopathy (dated by TCRdb to the late 2010s). The protocol used for the library was multiplex PCR. Sequencing used an Illumina HiSeq 2000. The TCR beta CDR3 regions were amplified from RNA transcripts. For the first round of RT-PCR on the TCR CDR3, the HTBI primer set was used together with the Qiagen OneStep RT-PCR kit. Clones were called with MiXCR by TCRdb after fastp trimmed the public reads at Q25, and only in-frame beta chains were retained. Duplicate CDR3 protein sequences are folded into a single record with the most common DNA and genes. This sample lists roughly 570,000 distinct CDR3 sequences; just over 45% were detected once. The ten largest make up about 8.3% of the sample. Specimen: peripheral blood or thyroid tissue (not recorded which). The receptor source for this set is a woman under 30 with Graves' hyperthyroidism.

This clonotype was seen only once. An end of the junction does not agree with germline; a read error may underlie this. The V and J genes are TRBV11-2 and TRBJ1-1; 7 bases are a match to TRBD1. CDR1 and CDR2 from the germline V gene are SGHAT and FQNNGV. The length of the CDR3 is 8 residues. The CDR3 reads CASSPDRF. For the CDR3, the DNA is TGTGCCAGCAGCCCGGACAGGTTT.

The J gene is TRBJ1-4, the V gene TRBV7-6; a possible D gene is TRBD1 (5 bases). The V and J ends lost 3 bases and 5 bases respectively, with 16 bases between them. Germline V lookup: CDR1 SGHVS, CDR2 FNYEAQ. The CDR3 contains 16 residues. CDR3 coding DNA: TGTGCCAGCAGCTTGTCGGGAACCGGGGCCAATGAAAAACTGTTTTTT. This codes for CASSLSGTGANEKLFF.

The rearrangement uses TRBV20-1 and TRBJ1-2; possible D gene TRBD1, 6 bases. V lost 3 bases to trimming and J lost 8 bases, with 16 bases between them. The CDR3 has 13 amino acids. Germline loops: CDR1 DFQATT, CDR2 SNEGSKA (reference sequence). The CDR3, as DNA: TGCAGTGCTAGGGGCAGGGACATATCAGGCTACACCTTC. It encodes CSARGRDISGYTF.

This clonotype was counted many times. V usage is TRBV4-2 and J usage is TRBJ1-5, with D possibly TRBD1 on 6 matching bases. This CDR3 region has 15 residues. Germline loops: CDR1 LGHNA, CDR2 YNFKEQ. Trimming pared 0 bases from V and 6 bases from J, leaving 12 bases between. The CDR3 DNA follows: TGTGCCAGCAGCCAAGACGAGGGGGTTGGTCAGCCCCAGCATTTT. It codes for CASSQDEGVGQPQHF.

This clonotype came up a few times. V gene TRBV20-1 combines with J gene TRBJ2-5; tentatively, D is TRBD1 or TRBD2 (5 bases each). V shed 6 bases and J shed 5 bases, with 22 bases lying between them. This CDR3 region has 15 residues. Germline V CDR1 and CDR2: DFQATT, SNEGSKA (reference sequence). The CDR3 spells CSARGQPGPVETQYF. In nucleotides, the CDR3 is TGCAGTGCCCGCGGACAACCGGGGCCCGTGGAGACCCAGTACTTC.